The source of this T cell receptor beta chain is a study of blood T cells in healthy people across ages. Study-wide points: Whereas aged donors had fewer naive CD4+ cells, long-lived donors had more of them and higher diversity.

The trim removed 5 bases at V and 8 bases at J, leaving 5 bases unmatched. The CDR3 length is 14 residues. CDR1 is SGHTA, CDR2 FQGNSA, per germline. There are a few counts of this clonotype. As yet, its antigen is unknown. With a J-beta primer mix and a sample-barcoded 5' primer, a second PCR ran about 6 to 11 cycles. A template-switch adaptor with 12 random nucleotides tagged each cDNA molecule. MiXCR was run by TCRdb on the 5' RACE reads, yielding one entry per CDR3 protein. The sample includes 750,000 to 950,000 distinct CDR3 sequences, about 26% of them seen just once. The same specimen was also included in a second study, on T cells of mothers and their children. That publication notes: For each mother, over 9.5 million TCR beta CDR3 reads were obtained, and for each child, 2.5 million to 3 million. Thymic selection shapes TCR recombination output similarly in related and unrelated pairs.

Sequenced material: blood. This receptor was obtained from a boy between 5 and 17 years old in good health. V is TRBV7-2 and J is TRBJ1-4; 10 nucleotides line up with TRBD1. The CDR3 DNA reads as TGTGCCAGCAGCATGGACAGGGGGAACGAAAAACTGTTTTTT. Its protein product is CASSMDRGNEKLFF.